Listed below are T cell receptor beta chains from one sample, sequenced in a study of T cell responses to AZD1222 COVID-19 vaccine. Sequencing was performed with immunoSEQ multiplex PCR; in TCRdb, only in-frame clones are kept and a portion is missing. Among about 150,000 clones listed, approximately 90% were seen once. The sample consisted of peripheral blood, taken 28 days after the second AZD1222 dose. The receptors were sampled from an adult who received the AZD1222 COVID-19 vaccine. Both conserved end residues are part of each CDR3. D genes are given only for firm matches. Size is omitted from some rows. Given values are once, few, many or a class for expanded clones.

clone_size | j_call | d_call | v_call | cdr3_aa | cdr3_nt
NA | TRBJ2-7 | TRBD1 | TRBV12-3/TRBV12-4 | CASSWDRGNEQYF | TGTGCCAGCAGCTGGGACAGGGGAAACGAGCAGTACTTC
NA | TRBJ1-4 | NA | TRBV3-1/TRBV3-2 | CASSQDLEKLFF | TGTGCCAGCAGCCAAGACCTAGAAAAACTGTTTTTT
NA | TRBJ2-7 | NA | TRBV6-5 | CASSYSQTAISYEQYF | TGTGCCAGCAGTTACTCACAAACAGCTATCTCCTACGAGCAGTACTTC
NA | TRBJ2-7 | NA | TRBV19 | CASSNTAYEQYF | TGTGCCAGTAGTAATACAGCCTACGAGCAGTACTTC
NA | TRBJ1-1 | TRBD1 | TRBV7-2 | CASSLLPGQGRTEAFF | TGTGCCAGCAGCCTCCTACCGGGACAGGGGAGGACTGAAGCTTTCTTT
NA | TRBJ2-1 | NA | TRBV13 | CASSPRSNYNEQFF | TGTGCCAGCAGTCCCAGGTCAAACTACAATGAGCAGTTCTTC
NA | TRBJ1-3 | NA | TRBV7-2 | CASSLGGRLSGNTIYF | TGTGCCAGCAGCTTAGGGGGACGGCTCTCTGGAAACACCATATATTTT
NA | TRBJ2-3 | TRBD2 | TRBV6-5 | CASSYFASGNTDTQYF | TGTGCCAGCAGTTACTTCGCTAGCGGGAACACAGATACGCAGTATTTT
NA | TRBJ1-1 | NA | TRBV5-1 | CASSLAPGTSEAFF | TGCGCCAGCAGCTTGGCTCCCGGGACCTCTGAAGCTTTCTTT
NA | TRBJ2-7 | NA | TRBV29-1 | CSVIGDGGFDEQYF | TGCAGCGTTATCGGGGACGGGGGTTTCGACGAGCAGTACTTC
NA | TRBJ2-7 | TRBD2 | TRBV10-3 | CAISELAGDAYEQYF | TGTGCCATCAGTGAACTAGCGGGAGACGCCTACGAGCAGTACTTC
NA | TRBJ2-7 | NA | TRBV4-2 | CASSQVRQGSYEQYF | TGTGCCAGCAGCCAAGTGAGGCAGGGATCCTACGAGCAGTACTTC
NA | TRBJ2-1 | TRBD2 | TRBV11-2 | CASSEGLGVYNEQFF | TGTGCCAGCAGCGAGGGACTAGGGGTCTACAATGAGCAGTTCTTC
NA | TRBJ2-3 | NA | TRBV11-1 | CASSRGEGTDTQYF | TGTGCCAGCAGCAGGGGTGAAGGCACAGATACGCAGTATTTT
NA | TRBJ1-6 | TRBD1 | TRBV4-3 | CASSQDRGGPNNSPLHF | TGCGCCAGCAGCCAAGATCGAGGGGGCCCCAATAATTCACCCCTCCACTTT
NA | TRBJ2-7 | NA | TRBV9 | CASSVATGYSYEQYF | TGTGCCAGCAGCGTAGCCACAGGGTACTCCTACGAGCAGTACTTC
NA | TRBJ1-5 | NA | TRBV28 | CASSQQSQVQPQHF | TGTGCCAGCAGTCAACAGAGCCAAGTTCAGCCCCAGCATTTT
NA | TRBJ1-2 | TRBD1 | TRBV4-2 | CASSQEGQGAYGYTF | TGTGCCAGCAGCCAAGAGGGACAGGGGGCCTATGGCTACACCTTC
NA | TRBJ2-1 | NA | TRBV18 | CASSLQGGGEQFF | TGTGCCAGCTCATTACAGGGAGGGGGTGAGCAGTTCTTC
NA | TRBJ2-6 | TRBD1 | TRBV24-1 | CATSDHGQVTSGANVLTF | TGTGCCACCAGTGATCACGGACAGGTTACCTCTGGGGCCAACGTCCTGACTTTC
NA | TRBJ2-7 | TRBD2 | TRBV3-1/TRBV3-2 | CASSQDGPSGIYEQYF | TGTGCCAGCAGCCAAGATGGGCCTAGCGGGATCTACGAGCAGTACTTC
NA | TRBJ2-6 | NA | TRBV27 | CASSFFWDSGANVLTF | TGTGCCAGCAGTTTTTTTTGGGACTCTGGGGCCAACGTCCTGACTTTC
once | TRBJ2-7 | TRBD1 | TRBV19 | CASSRGSSYEQYF | TGTGCCAGTAGCAGGGGGTCTTCCTACGAGCAGTACTTC
NA | TRBJ1-1 | NA | TRBV13 | CASSLSMAEAFF | TGTGCCAGCAGCTTATCAATGGCTGAAGCTTTCTTT
NA | TRBJ2-7 | NA | TRBV18 | CASSPRQDHYEQYF | TGTGCCAGCTCACCCCGACAGGACCACTACGAGCAGTACTTC
NA | TRBJ2-7 | TRBD1 | TRBV6-5 | CASSYLDRGEQYF | TGTGCCAGCAGTTACCTTGACAGGGGCGAGCAGTACTTC
NA | TRBJ2-3 | TRBD1 | TRBV7-3 | CASSSQPQGTVQYF | TGTGCCAGCAGCTCACAACCACAGGGGACGGTGCAGTATTTT
NA | TRBJ1-6 | NA | TRBV2 | CASRGQLDSPLHF | TGTGCCAGCAGAGGACAATTAGATTCACCCCTCCACTTT
NA | TRBJ1-1 | NA | TRBV29-1 | CSVGRVLNTEAFF | TGCAGCGTGGGCCGGGTCTTGAACACTGAAGCTTTCTTT
NA | TRBJ2-1 | NA | TRBV19 | CASTLLAGSYNEQFF | TGTGCCAGTACCCTACTAGCAGGCTCCTACAATGAGCAGTTCTTC
NA | TRBJ2-5 | NA | TRBV5-5 | CASSVGHETQYF | TGTGCCAGCTCAGTGGGCCACGAGACCCAGTACTTC
NA | TRBJ2-5 | TRBD2 | TRBV27 | CASSWLAGTYQETQYF | TGTGCCAGCAGTTGGCTAGCGGGCACGTACCAAGAGACCCAGTACTTC
NA | TRBJ1-1 | NA | TRBV12-3/TRBV12-4 | CASSLTVNTEAFF | TGTGCCAGCAGCTTGACAGTCAACACTGAAGCTTTCTTT
NA | TRBJ1-3 | NA | TRBV10-3 | CAIRGRDSGNTIYF | TGTGCCATCAGGGGGCGGGACTCTGGAAACACCATATATTTT
NA | TRBJ2-7 | NA | TRBV27 | CASRPLAERAYEQYF | TGTGCCAGCAGGCCTCTGGCGGAACGGGCGTACGAGCAGTACTTC
NA | TRBJ1-3 | NA | TRBV12-3/TRBV12-4 | CATKGSGNTIYF | TGTGCCACCAAGGGCTCTGGAAACACCATATATTTT
NA | TRBJ1-5 | NA | TRBV28 | CASSLVPAGAQPQHF | TGTGCCAGCAGTTTAGTCCCAGCAGGGGCCCAGCCCCAGCATTTT
once | TRBJ2-1 | NA | TRBV10-3 | CAISGAEKSINSYNEQFF | TGTGCCATCAGTGGAGCGGAGAAGAGTATTAACTCCTACAATGAGCAGTTCTTC
NA | TRBJ2-7 | TRBD1 | TRBV28 | CASSPGTGGWGGQYF | TGTGCCAGCAGCCCTGGGACAGGGGGCTGGGGTGGGCAGTACTTC
once | TRBJ2-5 | TRBD1 | TRBV11-1 | CASSPGQGIGETQYF | TGTGCCAGCAGCCCAGGACAGGGCATTGGAGAGACCCAGTACTTC
NA | TRBJ1-4 | TRBD1 | TRBV10-3 | CAARPTGGNEKLFF | TGTGCCGCCAGACCGACAGGGGGGAATGAAAAACTGTTTTTT
NA | TRBJ2-7 | TRBD2 | TRBV29-1 | CSVVGDTSGSVYEQYF | TGCAGCGTTGTGGGGGACACTAGCGGGAGTGTGTACGAGCAGTACTTC
NA | TRBJ1-6 | NA | TRBV6-1 | CASSDALPGSSYNSPLHF | TGTGCCAGCAGTGACGCGCTACCAGGGAGCTCCTATAATTCACCCCTCCACTTT
NA | TRBJ1-2 | NA | TRBV6-1 | CASSETSGRAGGYTF | TGTGCCAGCAGTGAAACGTCTGGCAGGGCAGGGGGCTACACCTTC
NA | TRBJ2-7 | NA | TRBV19 | CARYLSSYEQYF | TGTGCCAGATACCTTAGCTCCTACGAGCAGTACTTC
NA | TRBJ1-4 | TRBD1 | TRBV19 | CASSINRGEKLFF | TGTGCCAGTAGTATAAACAGGGGTGAAAAACTGTTTTTT
once | TRBJ1-2 | NA | TRBV7-9 | CASSLASIETGIGGYTF | TGTGCCAGCAGCTTAGCTTCAATCGAGACAGGCATAGGTGGCTACACCTTC